One T cell receptor beta chain is described in this entry. Its antigen is currently unknown. The sample comes from a study of a mutant IDH1 vaccine in newly diagnosed glioma. Study-wide context: Patients' prior therapy spanned radiotherapy, temozolomide, or both; most underwent both. Overall study findings and caveats: It seemed that pseudoprogression was not linked to changes in the top peripheral T cell clonotypes.

The method was immunoSEQ multiplex PCR; TCRdb's version includes in-frame clones alone and lacks a portion of them. Here the sample spans about 66,000 clones, roughly four fifths being singletons. The time point denotes: week 35, safety follow-up. Vaccine doses each comprised 300 ug of mutant IDH1 20-mer peptide, with topical imiquimod. The receptor was isolated from a man aged 45-65 years with glioma. Sequencing used PBMCs, obtained from a glioma patient whose treatment included an IDH1 peptide vaccine.

In DNA, the CDR3 is TGTGCCAGCAGTGCCATGGGGGGCAATCAGCCCCAGCATTTT. Protein sequence: CASSAMGGNQPQHF. The chain joins TRBV6-1 to TRBJ1-5, with TRBD1 as a possible D gene (5 bases). Germline V gene data show CDR1 as MNHNS and CDR2 as SASEGT. Between the trimmed V and J ends, which lost 4 bases and 2 bases, there was a span of 9 bases. The length of the CDR3 is 14 residues.